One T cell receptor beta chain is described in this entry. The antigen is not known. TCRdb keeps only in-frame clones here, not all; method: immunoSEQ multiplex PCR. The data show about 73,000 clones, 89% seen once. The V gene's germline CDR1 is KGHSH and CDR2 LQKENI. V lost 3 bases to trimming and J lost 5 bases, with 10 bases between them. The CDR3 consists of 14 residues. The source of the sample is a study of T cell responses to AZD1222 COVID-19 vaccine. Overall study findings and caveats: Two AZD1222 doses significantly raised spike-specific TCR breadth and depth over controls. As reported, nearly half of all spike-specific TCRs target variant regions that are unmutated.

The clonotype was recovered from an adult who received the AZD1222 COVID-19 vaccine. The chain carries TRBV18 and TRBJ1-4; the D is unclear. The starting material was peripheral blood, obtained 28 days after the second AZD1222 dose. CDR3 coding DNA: TGTGCCAGCTCACCGGAAGGGTTCAATGAAAAACTGTTTTTT. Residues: CASSPEGFNEKLFF.